These 3 T cell receptor beta chains were all obtained from the same sample, sequenced in a study of cytomegalovirus exposure and HLA in healthy donors. Researchers ran the PCR with 60 Vbeta and 13 Jbeta primers. Profiled with immunoSEQ multiplex PCR; TCRdb holds only in-frame clones, not every one. Here the sample spans 95,000 to 150,000 clones, less than 80% being singletons. Sequences were obtained from PBMCs. The receptors come from a woman aged 45-65 years in good health and CMV-seronegative.

The rearrangement links TRBV28 to TRBJ1-5; TRBD1 might be the D (6 bases). The CDR3 extends over 12 amino acids. V dropped 6 bases and J dropped 6 bases, with 9 bases sitting between them. Germline values: CDR1 MDHEN, CDR2 SYDVKM. CDR3 nucleotide sequence: TGTGCCAGCAGGACAGGTATTCAGCCCCAGCATTTT. This codes for CASRTGIQPQHF.

J is TRBJ2-5 and V is TRBV7-2; 8 bases fit TRBD1. Trimming at V came to 8 bases and at J to 9 bases, leaving 11 bases not matched to a gene. The CDR3 loop spans 13 amino acids. CDR1 and CDR2 (germline): SGHTA, FQGNSA. CDR3 sequence reads: CASGDQGASPQYF. In DNA form, the CDR3 reads TGTGCCAGCGGCGATCAGGGGGCGTCCCCCCAGTACTTC.

This chain links TRBV7-8 with TRBJ2-2; TRBD1 is a possible D gene (5 bases). Germline V gives CDR1 SGHVS, CDR2 FQNEAQ. The CDR3 contains 15 residues. Trimming took off 5 bases at V and 7 bases at J, with 17 bases between the two ends. The CDR3 DNA is TGTGCCAGCAGCGGCTATCGGACAAAAGGCGGGGAGCTGTTTTTT. This translates into CASSGYRTKGGELFF.